These 31 T cell receptor beta chains originate from one sample sequenced in a study of blood T cell repertoires in COVID-19. The repertoire was sequenced with immunoSEQ multiplex PCR; TCRdb's copy has only in-frame clones and lacks some. The repertoire holds approximately 400,000 clones, 70% to 90% seen once, with approximately 1.2% in the top ten. Sequencing was carried out using PBMCs or T cells enriched from blood (not recorded which). The receptors derive from a young man who had recovered from COVID-19.

The rearrangement uses TRBV18 and TRBJ2-2; D is undetermined. Trimming removed 1 base from V and 7 bases from J, with 7 bases in between. The germline V gene encodes CDR1 KGHSH and CDR2 LQKENI. The CDR3 loop spans 13 amino acids. The CDR3 bases are TGTGCCAGCTCACCACTTATTGTCGGGGAGCTGTTTTTT. Translation: CASSPLIVGELFF.

This chain connects TRBV21-1 to TRBJ1-2; the table's D call of TRBD1 was not tested on the DNA. TRBV21-1 is reported as a pseudogene. CDR3 length: 21 amino acids. The CDR3: CASSKYAAKGDSVPLNYGYTF. For the CDR3, the DNA is TGTGCCAGCAGCAAATATGCGGCGAAGGGGGACAGCGTACCTCTTAACTATGGCTACACCTTC.

This sequence joins TRBV27 and TRBJ1-5, with D perhaps matching TRBD1 (6 bases). The CDR3 contains 14 residues. Trimming shortened V by 6 bases and J by 0 bases, and 9 bases separated the two germline ends. CDR1 MNHEY and CDR2 SMNVEV come from the germline V gene (reference sequence). The CDR3 DNA is TGTGCCAGCAGGCAGGGGTATAGCAATCAGCCCCAGCATTTT. Protein sequence: CASRQGYSNQPQHF.

This chain links TRBV2 with TRBJ2-1; the match to TRBD1 covers 8 bases. This CDR3 contains 12 residues. The germline V gene has CDR1 SNHLY and CDR2 FYNNEI. After removal of 9 bases from V and 10 bases from J, the junction contained 8 bases not matched to a gene. CDR3 nucleotide sequence: TGTGCCAGTGGACAGGGTACTCGAGAGCAGTTCTTC. It yields the protein CASGQGTREQFF.

The chain recombines TRBV29-1 with TRBJ1-5; 9 bases match TRBD1. The ends lost 4 bases at V and 5 bases at J; junction bases unmatched: 3. This CDR3 comprises 13 residues. Germline CDR1 SQVTM, CDR2 ANQGSEA. This CDR3 reads CSVGGTGYQPQHF. CDR3 nucleotides: TGCAGCGTTGGCGGGACAGGGTATCAGCCCCAGCATTTT.

This clone was found a few times. The chain recombines TRBV12-2 with TRBJ1-2; TRBD1, the table's D call, was not compared with the DNA. TRBV12-2 is annotated as a pseudogene. The CDR3 is 17 amino acids. The CDR3 sequence is CASRWPGHPGPNYGYTF. DNA for the CDR3: TGTGCAAGTCGCTGGCCGGGACACCCGGGTCCCAACTATGGCTACACCTTC.

This clone was counted between two and nine times. Sequence at one end of the junction differs from germline and may be a read error. V and J are TRBV3-1 (or the pseudogene TRBV3-2) and TRBJ2-3; tentatively, D is TRBD2 (6 bases). The CDR3 contains 14 residues. Germline V gives CDR1 LGHDT, CDR2 YNNKEL (reference sequence). The CDR3 region is CATSSFRDSHAQYF. CDR3 sequence (DNA): TGTGCCACCAGCAGTTTCCGGGACTCCCATGCGCAGTATTTT.

The rearrangement links TRBV5-3 to TRBJ1-1; D remains ambiguous. TRBV5-3 is an ORF, with its function uncertain. This CDR3 has 12 residues. Trimming removed 2 bases at V and 7 bases at J, with 9 bases between. The CDR3 coding sequence is TGTGCCAGAAGCTTCGGTGCGAATGAAGCTTTCTTT. This codes for CARSFGANEAFF.

This chain links TRBV7-2 with TRBJ1-1; no reliable D call. Per germline, CDR1 SGHTA and CDR2 FQGNSA. Trimming took off 3 bases at V and 0 bases at J, with 2 bases between the two ends. This CDR3 is built from 12 residues. The CDR3 sequence is CASSFVNTEAFF. CDR3 nucleotides: TGTGCCAGCAGCTTCGTGAACACTGAAGCTTTCTTT.

This clone was detected many times. The chain combines TRBV9 with TRBJ1-6; 7 nucleotides align to TRBD1. With 4 bases clipped from V and 5 bases from J, the junction kept 6 bases outside the gene matches. The CDR3 runs 15 residues. Germline lookup yields CDR1 SGDLS and CDR2 YYNGEE. As DNA, the CDR3 is TGTGCCAGCAGCCCCCAGGACAGGCATAATTCACCCCTCCACTTT. It is translated as CASSPQDRHNSPLHF.

The chain recombines TRBV4-1 with TRBJ1-5, with D perhaps TRBD1 (6 bases). This CDR3 contains 14 residues. Trimming took 4 bases from V and 9 from J, leaving 16 bases between them. Germline CDR1 reads MGHRA; CDR2 reads YSYEKL. CDR3: CASSPDRAGRPQHF. The CDR3 nucleotides read TGCGCCAGCAGCCCGGACAGAGCCGGAAGGCCCCAGCATTTT.

The chain employs TRBV3-1 (or the pseudogene TRBV3-2) and TRBJ2-1, with 9 bases aligning to TRBD1. J lost 3 bases, V lost 4 bases, and 16 bases had no gene match. The germline V gene encodes CDR1 LGHDT and CDR2 YNNKEL (reference sequence). The CDR3 is 19 amino acids. CDR3 region: CASSPPLGQGGIVYNEQFF. In nucleotides, the CDR3 is TGTGCCAGCAGCCCACCCTTGGGACAGGGCGGGATAGTCTACAATGAGCAGTTCTTC.

CDR3 nucleotide sequence: TGTGCCTGGAGTGTGACAGGGGCGGACTATGGCTACACCTTC. This codes for CAWSVTGADYGYTF. This rearrangement joins TRBV30 to TRBJ1-2, with 8 bases that match TRBD1. The CDR3 is 14 residues long. J was trimmed by 3 bases and V by 0 bases; bases with no gene match: 3. CDR1 and CDR2 from the germline V gene are GTSNPN and SVGIG (reference sequence).

The chain is built from TRBV7-9 and TRBJ2-6; possible D gene TRBD1, 6 bases. CDR1 and CDR2 from the germline V gene are SEHNR and FQNEAQ (reference sequence). The V and J ends lost 5 bases and 3 bases respectively, with 8 bases between them. The CDR3 length is 14 residues. The CDR3 bases are TGTGCCAGCAGCCCAGGGGATGGGGCCAACGTCCTGACTTTC. It translates to CASSPGDGANVLTF.

As DNA, the CDR3 is TGTGCCTGGAGTGTAATGCGACAGACCCTATCGGACCGGGGGGGCTACACCTTC. Amino acids: CAWSVMRQTLSDRGGYTF. This chain joins TRBV30 and TRBJ1-2, with D perhaps TRBD1 (5 bases). CDR1 is GTSNPN and CDR2 is SVGIG in the germline V gene (reference sequence). V was shortened by 0 bases and J by 8 bases, with 28 bases between the two germline ends. The CDR3 is 18 residues long.

The V gene is TRBV18, the J gene TRBJ2-7; TRBD2 matches at 8 bases. Per germline, CDR1 KGHSH and CDR2 LQKENI. The CDR3 is 15 amino acids. Trimming removed 5 bases from V and 0 bases from J; junction bases left unmatched: 6. CDR3 protein: CASSALAGSSYEQYF. The CDR3 nucleotides are TGTGCCAGCTCAGCGCTAGCGGGCAGCTCCTACGAGCAGTACTTC.

The genes are TRBV19 and TRBJ2-3, with D possibly matching TRBD2 (6 bases). The V gene's germline CDR1 is LNHDA and CDR2 SQIVND (reference sequence). The V end was cut by 7 bases, the J end by 1 base, with 15 bases between. This CDR3 is built from 15 residues. Written as DNA, the CDR3 is TGTGCCAGTACCCCCGGGGACTTTCGCACAGATACGCAGTATTTT. Protein sequence: CASTPGDFRTDTQYF.

The rearrangement links TRBV7-9 to TRBJ1-1, with D maybe TRBD1 (5 bases). CDR1 SEHNR and CDR2 FQNEAQ come from the germline V gene (reference sequence). The V gene lost 1 base and the J gene lost 1 base, with 10 bases spanning the gap. The CDR3 has 15 amino acids. CDR3 protein: CASSLGVRENTEAFF. The CDR3 nucleotides are TGTGCCAGCAGCTTAGGGGTCAGGGAGAACACTGAAGCTTTCTTT.

This chain links TRBV19 with TRBJ2-7; TRBD1 matches at 11 bases. The germline CDR1 and CDR2 sequences are LNHDA and SQIVND (reference sequence). CDR3 length equals 18 residues. V lost 1 base and J lost 4; bases outside the gene matches: 12. The CDR3 DNA follows: TGTGCCAGTAGTATAGTCTTCCCCCGGACAGGGGGCTTTTACGAGCAGTACTTC. Its protein is CASSIVFPRTGGFYEQYF.

The CDR3 DNA reads TGTGCCAGCAGACCGGACAAGGCCCCCGACTATGGCTACACCTTC. Amino acid sequence: CASRPDKAPDYGYTF. The chain employs TRBV5-5 and TRBJ1-2, with a possible D match to TRBD1 (5 bases). Germline V lookup: CDR1 SGHKS, CDR2 YYEKEE (reference sequence). The CDR3 covers 15 residues. The V and J ends lost 5 bases and 3 bases respectively, with 17 bases between them. The variable domain in full, with the rest retrieved from reference TRBV5-5 and TRBJ1-2, is DAGVTQSPTHLIKTRGQQVTLRCSPISGHKSVSWYQQVLGQGPQFIFQYYEKEERGRGNFPDRFSARQFPNYSSELNVNALLLGDSALYLCASRPDKAPDYGYTFGSGTRLTVV.

This clone occurred a few times. The chain links TRBV3-1 (or the pseudogene TRBV3-2) to TRBJ1-4, with unresolved D. This CDR3 is built from 15 residues. Trimming cost V 4 bases and J 5 bases, with 14 bases left between them. The germline V gene has CDR1 LGHDT and CDR2 YNNKEL (reference sequence). CDR3 sequence (DNA): TGTGCCAGCAGCCCAACTGGGCGGGGAAATGAAAAACTGTTTTTT. This gives the protein CASSPTGRGNEKLFF.

The V and J genes are TRBV29-1 and TRBJ2-1; tentatively, D is TRBD2 (6 bases). The V gene's germline CDR1 is SQVTM and CDR2 ANQGSEA. This CDR3 spans 14 amino acids. V shed 6 bases and J shed 5 bases, with 17 bases lying between them. CDR3 sequence (DNA): TGCAGCGTCCGGGTGGGGACTTTTAACAATGAGCAGTTCTTC. This translates into CSVRVGTFNNEQFF.

The rearrangement uses TRBV3-1 (or the pseudogene TRBV3-2) and TRBJ1-1, with a tentative D call TRBD1 (5 bases). The CDR3 runs to 13 residues. The germline V and J ends were trimmed by 10 bases and 3 bases, with 15 bases remaining between them. Germline loops: CDR1 LGHDT, CDR2 YNNKEL (reference sequence). DNA for the CDR3: TGTGCCACCGCACGCAGGGCAGACACTGAAGCTTTCTTT. This translates into CATARRADTEAFF.

The genes are TRBV14 and TRBJ1-2; the D is unclear. The CDR3 length is 16 residues. Looked up from germline, CDR1 is SGHDN and CDR2 is FVKESK. V lost 0 bases to trimming and J lost 3 bases, with 14 bases between them. This CDR3 reads CASSQDSGHADYGYTF. The CDR3 DNA sequence: TGTGCCAGCAGCCAAGATAGCGGCCACGCGGACTATGGCTACACCTTC.

This clone was detected only a few times. The chain recombines TRBV3-1 (or the pseudogene TRBV3-2) with TRBJ2-2, with a tentative D call TRBD2 (5 bases). CDR3 length: 13 residues. V was trimmed by 6 bases and J by 4 bases, leaving 9 bases between them. Germline V gene sequence: CDR1 LGHDT, CDR2 YNNKEL (reference sequence). CDR3 protein: CASSPSSTGELFF. CDR3 DNA: TGTGCCAGCAGTCCTAGCAGCACCGGGGAGCTGTTTTTT.

This chain connects TRBV7-8 to TRBJ1-2; D gene uncertain. The CDR3 is 14 amino acids. V lost 2 bases, J lost 6 bases, and 13 bases lay in between. The germline gives CDR1 SGHVS, CDR2 FQNEAQ. The CDR3 here is CASSLYRGLNGYTF. CDR3 coding DNA: TGTGCCAGCAGCTTATACAGAGGGCTGAATGGCTACACCTTC.

This clone was observed a single time. The chain couples TRBV3-1 (or the pseudogene TRBV3-2) to TRBJ1-1, with TRBD1 as a possible D gene (5 bases). V was shortened by 4 bases and J by 5 bases, with 14 bases between the two germline ends. The CDR3 has 14 residues. In germline, CDR1 is LGHDT, CDR2 YNNKEL (reference sequence). The CDR3 protein is CASSPLGGWTEAFF. For the CDR3, the DNA is TGTGCCAGCAGCCCCCTCGGGGGATGGACTGAAGCTTTCTTT.

V is TRBV27 and J is TRBJ1-6; 7 nucleotides line up with TRBD1. Germline V gene data show CDR1 as MNHEY and CDR2 as SMNVEV (reference sequence). The ends lost 8 bases at V and 2 bases at J; junction bases unmatched: 6. This CDR3 contains 15 residues. The DNA of the CDR3 is TGTGCCAGCGTGAAGGGGGCCACCTATAATTCACCCCTCCACTTT. Its protein product is CASVKGATYNSPLHF.

The chain joins TRBV19 to TRBJ1-6, with unresolved D. Germline CDR1 is LNHDA and CDR2 is SQIVND (reference sequence). This CDR3 is built from 16 residues. V was trimmed by 7 bases and J by 0 bases, leaving 13 bases between them. Here the CDR3 DNA reads TGTGCCAGTAACCCAGGTGGAAGCTCCTATAATTCACCCCTCCACTTT. Translating it yields CASNPGGSSYNSPLHF.

This rearrangement joins TRBV3-1 (or the pseudogene TRBV3-2) to TRBJ2-1; 8 bases are a match to TRBD1. Germline V gene sequence: CDR1 LGHDT, CDR2 YNNKEL (reference sequence). This CDR3 comprises 15 residues. J gave up 4 bases and V 4 bases, and 6 bases lay outside the gene matches. CDR3 protein: CASSRYGQGYNEQFF. For the CDR3, the DNA is TGTGCCAGCAGCCGGTATGGACAGGGATACAATGAGCAGTTCTTC.

This clone appeared a few times. The rearrangement uses TRBV5-5 and TRBJ2-6; TRBD1 might be the D (5 bases). CDR3 length equals 16 residues. The V gene's germline CDR1 is SGHKS and CDR2 YYEKEE (reference sequence). The germline V and J ends were trimmed by 0 bases and 0 bases, with 7 bases remaining between them. CDR3 protein: CASSLEGSSGANVLTF. In DNA form, the CDR3 reads TGTGCCAGCAGCTTGGAGGGGTCCTCTGGGGCCAACGTCCTGACTTTC.